This TCR beta chain was profiled in a study of blood T cells in healthy people across ages. It was with a sample-barcoded 5' primer and a J-beta primer mix that a second PCR of about 6 to 12 cycles was run. MiXCR was run by TCRdb on the 5' RACE reads, yielding one entry per CDR3 protein. This sample has over 600,000 distinct CDR3 sequences, with around 50% found just once. With 8 bases removed from V and 1 base from J, the gap between germline ends came to 10 bases. The germline V gene has CDR1 SNHLY and CDR2 FYNNEI. The CDR3 has 13 amino acids. This TCR was recovered from a man aged 35-49 years in good health. The sample comprised blood. The chain couples TRBV2 to TRBJ2-3; a possible D gene is TRBD1 (5 bases). The CDR3 bases are TGTGCCAGCCGCAGGGATGGCACAGATACGCAGTATTTT. It specifies CASRRDGTDTQYF.